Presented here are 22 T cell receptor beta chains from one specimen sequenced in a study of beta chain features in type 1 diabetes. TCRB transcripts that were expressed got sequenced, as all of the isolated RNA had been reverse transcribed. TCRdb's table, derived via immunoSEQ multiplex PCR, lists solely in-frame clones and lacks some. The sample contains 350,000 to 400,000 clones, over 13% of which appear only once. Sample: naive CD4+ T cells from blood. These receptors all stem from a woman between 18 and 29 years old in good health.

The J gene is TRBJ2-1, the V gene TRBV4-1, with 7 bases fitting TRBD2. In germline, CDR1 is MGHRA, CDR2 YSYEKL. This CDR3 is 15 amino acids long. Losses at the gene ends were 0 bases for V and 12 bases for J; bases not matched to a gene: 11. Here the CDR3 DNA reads TGCGCCAGCAGCCAAGATCCTCTACTAGCGATGGGGCAGTTCTTC. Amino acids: CASSQDPLLAMGQFF.

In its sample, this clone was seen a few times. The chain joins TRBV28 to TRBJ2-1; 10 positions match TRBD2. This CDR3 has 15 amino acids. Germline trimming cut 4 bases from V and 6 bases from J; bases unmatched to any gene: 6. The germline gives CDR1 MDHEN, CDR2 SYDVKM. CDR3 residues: CASSSSSGRVNEQFF. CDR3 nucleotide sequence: TGTGCCAGCAGTTCCTCCAGCGGGAGGGTCAATGAGCAGTTCTTC. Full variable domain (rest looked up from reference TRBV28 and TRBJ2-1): DVKVTQSSRYLVKRTGEKVFLECVQDMDHENMFWYRQDPGLGLRLIYFSYDVKMKEKGDIPEGYSVSREKKERFSLILESASTNQTSMYLCASSSSSGRVNEQFFGPGTRLTVL.

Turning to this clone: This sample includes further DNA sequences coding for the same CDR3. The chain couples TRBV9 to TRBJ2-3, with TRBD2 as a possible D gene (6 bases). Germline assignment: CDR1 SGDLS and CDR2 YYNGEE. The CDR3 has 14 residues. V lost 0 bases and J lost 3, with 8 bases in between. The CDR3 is CASSVDGGTDTQYF. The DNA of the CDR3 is TGTGCCAGCAGCGTAGACGGAGGGACAGATACGCAGTATTTT.

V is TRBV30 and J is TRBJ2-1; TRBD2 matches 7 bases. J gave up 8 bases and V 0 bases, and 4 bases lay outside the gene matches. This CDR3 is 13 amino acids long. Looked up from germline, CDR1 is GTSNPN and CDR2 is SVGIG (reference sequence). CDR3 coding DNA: TGTGCCTGGAGTGTCGGGACTACCTATGAGCAGTTCTTC. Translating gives CAWSVGTTYEQFF. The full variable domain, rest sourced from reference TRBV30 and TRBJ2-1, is SQTIHQWPATLVQPVGSPLSLECTVEGTSNPNLYWYRQAAGRGLQLLFYSVGIGQISSEVPQNLSASRPQDRQFILSSKKLLLSDSGFYLCAWSVGTTYEQFFGPGTRLTVL.

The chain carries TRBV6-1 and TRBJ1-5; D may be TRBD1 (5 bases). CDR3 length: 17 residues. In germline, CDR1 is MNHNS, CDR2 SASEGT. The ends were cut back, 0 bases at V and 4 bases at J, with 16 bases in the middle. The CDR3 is CASSEAGRQTFNQPQHF. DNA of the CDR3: TGTGCCAGCAGTGAAGCTGGACGACAGACATTTAATCAGCCCCAGCATTTT.

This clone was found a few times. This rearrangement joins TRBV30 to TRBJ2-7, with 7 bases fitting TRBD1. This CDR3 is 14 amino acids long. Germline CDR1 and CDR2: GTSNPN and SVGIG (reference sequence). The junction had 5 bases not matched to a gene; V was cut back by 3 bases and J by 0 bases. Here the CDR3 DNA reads TGTGCCTGGAGAGACAGGGCCAGCTCCTACGAGCAGTACTTC. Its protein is CAWRDRASSYEQYF.

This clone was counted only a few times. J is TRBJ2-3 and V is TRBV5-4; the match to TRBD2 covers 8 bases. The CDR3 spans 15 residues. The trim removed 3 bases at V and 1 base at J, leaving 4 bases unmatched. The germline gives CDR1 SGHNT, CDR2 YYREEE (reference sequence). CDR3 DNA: TGTGCCAGCAGCTCCGGGAGGGAGGGCACAGATACGCAGTATTTT. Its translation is CASSSGREGTDTQYF.

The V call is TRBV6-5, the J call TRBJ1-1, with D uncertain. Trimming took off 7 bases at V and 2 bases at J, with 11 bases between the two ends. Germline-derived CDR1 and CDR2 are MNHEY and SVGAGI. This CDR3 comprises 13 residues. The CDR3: CASKGEANTEAFF. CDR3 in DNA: TGTGCCAGCAAAGGAGAAGCCAACACTGAAGCTTTCTTT.

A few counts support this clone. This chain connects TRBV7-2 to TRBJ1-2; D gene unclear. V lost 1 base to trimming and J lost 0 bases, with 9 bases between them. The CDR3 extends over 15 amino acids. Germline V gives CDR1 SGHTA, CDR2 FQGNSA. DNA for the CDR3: TGTGCCAGCAGCTTAGTACACACCCCTAACTATGGCTACACCTTC. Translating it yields CASSLVHTPNYGYTF.

The CDR3: CASSANGPRGETQYF. The CDR3 nucleotides are TGCGCCAGCAGCGCGAATGGGCCGCGGGGGGAGACCCAGTACTTC. V usage is TRBV5-1 and J usage is TRBJ2-5; TRBD2 matches at 7 bases. Germline trimming cut 4 bases from V and 5 bases from J; bases unmatched to any gene: 11. The CDR3 has 15 residues. The germline CDR1 and CDR2 sequences are SGHRS and YFSETQ.

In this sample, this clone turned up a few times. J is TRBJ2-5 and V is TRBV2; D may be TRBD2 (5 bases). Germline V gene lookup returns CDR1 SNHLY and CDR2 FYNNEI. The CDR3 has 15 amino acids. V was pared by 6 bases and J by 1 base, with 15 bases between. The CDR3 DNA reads TGTGCCAGCAGAGGAACCTTGCGGGTCCAAGAGACCCAGTACTTC. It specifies CASRGTLRVQETQYF.

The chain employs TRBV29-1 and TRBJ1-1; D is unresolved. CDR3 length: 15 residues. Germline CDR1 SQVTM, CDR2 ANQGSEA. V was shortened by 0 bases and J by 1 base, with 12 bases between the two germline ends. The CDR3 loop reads CSVEDNGRRNTEAFF. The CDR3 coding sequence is TGCAGCGTTGAAGATAATGGGAGAAGGAACACTGAAGCTTTCTTT.

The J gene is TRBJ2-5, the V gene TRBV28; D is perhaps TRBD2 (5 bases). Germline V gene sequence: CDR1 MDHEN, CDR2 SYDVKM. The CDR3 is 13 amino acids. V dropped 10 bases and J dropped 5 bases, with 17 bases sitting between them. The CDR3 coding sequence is TGTGCCATCCAACCTGGGAGTATCGAGACCCAGTACTTC. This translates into CAIQPGSIETQYF.

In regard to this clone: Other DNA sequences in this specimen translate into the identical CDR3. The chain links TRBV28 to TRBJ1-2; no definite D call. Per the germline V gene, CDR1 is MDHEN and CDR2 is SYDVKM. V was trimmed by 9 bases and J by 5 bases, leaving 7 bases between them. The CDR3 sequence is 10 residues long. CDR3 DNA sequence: TGTGCCAGTTCGAGGTATGGCTACACCTTC. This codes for CASSRYGYTF.

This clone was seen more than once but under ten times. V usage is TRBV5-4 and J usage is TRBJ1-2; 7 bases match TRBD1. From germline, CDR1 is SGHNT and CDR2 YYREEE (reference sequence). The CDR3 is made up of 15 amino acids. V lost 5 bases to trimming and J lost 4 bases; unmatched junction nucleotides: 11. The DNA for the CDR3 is TGTGCCAGCAGACAGGGGCAGGGGATGAGCTATGGCTACACCTTC. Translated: CASRQGQGMSYGYTF.

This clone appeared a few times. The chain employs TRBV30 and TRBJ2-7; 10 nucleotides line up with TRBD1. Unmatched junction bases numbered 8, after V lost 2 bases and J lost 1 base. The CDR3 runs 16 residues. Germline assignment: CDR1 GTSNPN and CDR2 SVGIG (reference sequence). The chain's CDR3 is CAWSIPGQGRSYEQYF. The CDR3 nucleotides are TGTGCCTGGAGTATACCGGGACAGGGGAGATCCTACGAGCAGTACTTC.

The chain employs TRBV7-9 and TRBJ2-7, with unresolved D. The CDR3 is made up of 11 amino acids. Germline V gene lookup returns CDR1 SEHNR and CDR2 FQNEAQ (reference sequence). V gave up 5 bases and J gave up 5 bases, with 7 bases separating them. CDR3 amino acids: CASSETHEQYF. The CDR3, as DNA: TGTGCCAGCAGCGAGACACACGAGCAGTACTTC. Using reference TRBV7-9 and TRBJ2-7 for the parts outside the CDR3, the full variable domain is DTGVSQNPRHKITKRGQNVTFRCDPISEHNRLYWYRQTLGQGPEFLTYFQNEAQLEKSRLLSDRFSAERPKGSFSTLEIQRTEQGDSAMYLCASSETHEQYFGPGTRLTVT.

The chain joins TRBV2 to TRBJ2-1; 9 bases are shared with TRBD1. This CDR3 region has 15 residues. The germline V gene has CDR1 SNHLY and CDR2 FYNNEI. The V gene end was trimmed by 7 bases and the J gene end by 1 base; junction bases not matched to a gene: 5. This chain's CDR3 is CASTKQGASYNEQFF. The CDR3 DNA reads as TGTGCCAGCACCAAACAGGGGGCATCCTACAATGAGCAGTTCTTC.

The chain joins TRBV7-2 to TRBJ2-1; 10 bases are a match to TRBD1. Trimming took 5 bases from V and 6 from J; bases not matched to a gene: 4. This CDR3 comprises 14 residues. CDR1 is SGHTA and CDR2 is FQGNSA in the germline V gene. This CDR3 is CASSRGQGGNEQFF. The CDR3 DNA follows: TGTGCCAGCAGCCGAGGACAGGGGGGCAATGAGCAGTTCTTC.

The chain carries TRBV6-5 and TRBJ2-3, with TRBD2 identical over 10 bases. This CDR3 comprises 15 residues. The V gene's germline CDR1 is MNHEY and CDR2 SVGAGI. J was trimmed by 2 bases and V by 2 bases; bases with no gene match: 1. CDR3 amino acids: CASSYTSGVTDTQYF. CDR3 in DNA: TGTGCCAGCAGTTACACTAGCGGGGTCACAGATACGCAGTATTTT.

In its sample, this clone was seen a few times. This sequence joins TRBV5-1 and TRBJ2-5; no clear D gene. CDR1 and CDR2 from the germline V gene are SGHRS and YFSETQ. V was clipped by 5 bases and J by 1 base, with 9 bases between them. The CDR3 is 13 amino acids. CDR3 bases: TGCGCCAGCAGGCTGGGCTCCCAAGAGACCCAGTACTTC. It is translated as CASRLGSQETQYF.

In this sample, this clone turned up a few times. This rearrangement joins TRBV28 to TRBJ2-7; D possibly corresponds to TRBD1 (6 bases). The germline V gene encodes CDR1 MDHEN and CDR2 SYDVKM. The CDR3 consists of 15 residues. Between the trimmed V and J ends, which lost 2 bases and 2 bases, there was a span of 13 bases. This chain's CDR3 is CASSLVTGPTYEQYF. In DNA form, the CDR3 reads TGTGCCAGCAGTTTAGTCACAGGGCCTACCTACGAGCAGTACTTC.